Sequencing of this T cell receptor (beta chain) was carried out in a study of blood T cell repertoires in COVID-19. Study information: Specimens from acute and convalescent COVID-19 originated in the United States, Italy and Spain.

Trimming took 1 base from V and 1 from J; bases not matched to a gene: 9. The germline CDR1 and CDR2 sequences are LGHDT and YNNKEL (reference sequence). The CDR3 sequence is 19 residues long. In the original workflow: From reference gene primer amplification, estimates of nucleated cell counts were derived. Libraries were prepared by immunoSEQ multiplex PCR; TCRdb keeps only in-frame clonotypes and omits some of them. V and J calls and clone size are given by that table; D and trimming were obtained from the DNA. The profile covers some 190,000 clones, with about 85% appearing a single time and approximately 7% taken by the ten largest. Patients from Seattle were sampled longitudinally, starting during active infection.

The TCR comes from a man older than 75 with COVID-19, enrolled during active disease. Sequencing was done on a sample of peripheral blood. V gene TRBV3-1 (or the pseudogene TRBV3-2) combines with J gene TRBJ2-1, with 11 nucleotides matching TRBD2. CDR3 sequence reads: CASSQGQLAGAGSYNEQFF. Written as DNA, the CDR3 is TGTGCCAGCAGCCAAGGGCAACTAGCGGGGGCGGGATCCTACAATGAGCAGTTCTTC.